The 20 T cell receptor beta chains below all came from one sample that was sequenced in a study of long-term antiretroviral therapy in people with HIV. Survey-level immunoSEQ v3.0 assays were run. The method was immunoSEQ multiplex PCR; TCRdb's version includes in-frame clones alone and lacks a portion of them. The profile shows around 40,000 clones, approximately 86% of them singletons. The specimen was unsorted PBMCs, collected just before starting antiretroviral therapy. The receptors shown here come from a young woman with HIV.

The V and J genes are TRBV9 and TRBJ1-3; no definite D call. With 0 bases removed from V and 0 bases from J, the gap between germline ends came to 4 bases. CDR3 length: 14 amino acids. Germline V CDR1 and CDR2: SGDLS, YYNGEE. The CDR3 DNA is TGTGCCAGCAGCGTAGCAGGCTCTGGAAACACCATATATTTT. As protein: CASSVAGSGNTIYF.

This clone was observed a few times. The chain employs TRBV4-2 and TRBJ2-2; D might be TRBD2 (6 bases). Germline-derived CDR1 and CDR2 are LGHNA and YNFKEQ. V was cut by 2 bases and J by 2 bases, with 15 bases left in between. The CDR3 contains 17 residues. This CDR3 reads CASSQTLPGTNTGELFF. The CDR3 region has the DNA TGTGCCAGCAGCCAAACCCTACCCGGGACTAACACCGGGGAGCTGTTTTTT.

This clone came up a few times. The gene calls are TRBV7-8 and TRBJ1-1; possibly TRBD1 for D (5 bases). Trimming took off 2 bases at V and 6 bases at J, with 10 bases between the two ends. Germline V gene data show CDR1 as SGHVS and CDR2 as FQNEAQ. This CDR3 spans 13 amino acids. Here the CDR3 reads CASSLRAGAEAFF. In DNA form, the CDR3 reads TGTGCCAGCAGCTTAAGAGCGGGGGCTGAAGCTTTCTTT.

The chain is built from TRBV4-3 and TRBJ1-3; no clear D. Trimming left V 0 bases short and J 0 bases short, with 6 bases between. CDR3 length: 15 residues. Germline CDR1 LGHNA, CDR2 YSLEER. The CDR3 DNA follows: TGCGCCAGCAGCCAAGATCTCAGCTCTGGAAACACCATATATTTT. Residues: CASSQDLSSGNTIYF.

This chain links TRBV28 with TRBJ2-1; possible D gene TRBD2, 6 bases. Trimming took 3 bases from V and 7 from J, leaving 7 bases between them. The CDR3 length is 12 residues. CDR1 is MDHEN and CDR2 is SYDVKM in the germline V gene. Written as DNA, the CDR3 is TGTGCCAGCAGTTTCGCGGGAAATGAGCAGTTCTTC. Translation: CASSFAGNEQFF.

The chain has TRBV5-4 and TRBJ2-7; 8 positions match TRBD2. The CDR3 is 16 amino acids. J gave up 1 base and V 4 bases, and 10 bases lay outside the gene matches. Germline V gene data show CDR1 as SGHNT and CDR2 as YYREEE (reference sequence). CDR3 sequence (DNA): TGTGCCAGCAGCCCCGCTCGAAAGCGGGGGTCCTACGAGCAGTACTTC. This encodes CASSPARKRGSYEQYF.

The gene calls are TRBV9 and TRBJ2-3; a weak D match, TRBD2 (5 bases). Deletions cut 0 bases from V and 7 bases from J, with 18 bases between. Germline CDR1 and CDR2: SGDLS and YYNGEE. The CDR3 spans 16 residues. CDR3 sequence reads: CASSVAEELVGNTQYF. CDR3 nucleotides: TGTGCCAGCAGCGTAGCTGAGGAACTAGTCGGAAATACGCAGTATTTT.

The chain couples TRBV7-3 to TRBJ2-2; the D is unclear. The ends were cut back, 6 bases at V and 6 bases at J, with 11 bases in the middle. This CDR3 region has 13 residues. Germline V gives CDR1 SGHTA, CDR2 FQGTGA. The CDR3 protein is CASSPVTPGELFF. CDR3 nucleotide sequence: TGTGCCAGCAGTCCCGTTACTCCCGGGGAGCTGTTTTTT.

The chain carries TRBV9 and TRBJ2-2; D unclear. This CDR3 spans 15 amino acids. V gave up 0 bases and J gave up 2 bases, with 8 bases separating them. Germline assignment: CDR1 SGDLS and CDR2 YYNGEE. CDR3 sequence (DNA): TGTGCCAGCAGCGTAGGTCCGGTTAACACCGGGGAGCTGTTTTTT. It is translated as CASSVGPVNTGELFF. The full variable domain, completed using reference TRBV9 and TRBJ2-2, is DSGVTQTPKHLITATGQRVTLRCSPRSGDLSVYWYQQSLDQGLQFLIQYYNGEERAKGNILERFSAQQFPDLHSELNLSSLELGDSALYFCASSVGPVNTGELFFGEGSRLTVL.

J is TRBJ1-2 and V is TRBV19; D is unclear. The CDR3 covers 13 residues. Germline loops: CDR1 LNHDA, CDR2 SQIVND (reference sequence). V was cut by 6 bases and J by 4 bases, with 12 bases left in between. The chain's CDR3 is CASRGQASYGYTF. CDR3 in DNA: TGTGCCAGTAGAGGTCAGGCCTCCTATGGCTACACCTTC.

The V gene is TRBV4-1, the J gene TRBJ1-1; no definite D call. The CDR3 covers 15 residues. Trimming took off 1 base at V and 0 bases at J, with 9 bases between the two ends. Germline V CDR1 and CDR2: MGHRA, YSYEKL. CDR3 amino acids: CASSQVPVVNTEAFF. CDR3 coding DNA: TGCGCCAGCAGCCAAGTTCCGGTCGTGAACACTGAAGCTTTCTTT.

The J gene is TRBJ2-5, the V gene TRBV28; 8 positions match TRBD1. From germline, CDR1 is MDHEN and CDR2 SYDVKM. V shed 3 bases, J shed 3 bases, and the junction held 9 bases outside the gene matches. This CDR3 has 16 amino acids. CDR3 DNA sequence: TGTGCCAGCAGTTTCACAGGGGGAGTGTTAGAAGAGACCCAGTACTTC. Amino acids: CASSFTGGVLEETQYF.

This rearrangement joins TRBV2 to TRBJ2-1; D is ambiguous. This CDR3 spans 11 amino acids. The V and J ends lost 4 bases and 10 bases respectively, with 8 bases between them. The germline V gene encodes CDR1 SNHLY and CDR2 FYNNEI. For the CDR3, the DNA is TGTGCCAGCAGTGTTCTCCACGAGCAGTTCTTC. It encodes CASSVLHEQFF.

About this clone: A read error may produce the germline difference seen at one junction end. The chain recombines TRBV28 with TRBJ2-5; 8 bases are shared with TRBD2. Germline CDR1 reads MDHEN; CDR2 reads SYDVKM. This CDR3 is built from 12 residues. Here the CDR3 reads CVVGLAGETQYF. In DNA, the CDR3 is TGCGTGGTAGGGCTAGCGGGAGAGACCCAGTACTTC. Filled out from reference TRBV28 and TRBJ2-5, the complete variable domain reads DVKVTQSSRYLVKRTGEKVFLECVQDMDHENMFWYRQDPGLGLRLIYFSYDVKMKEKGDIPEGYSVSREKKERFSLILESASTNQTSMYLCVVGLAGETQYFGPGTRLLVL.

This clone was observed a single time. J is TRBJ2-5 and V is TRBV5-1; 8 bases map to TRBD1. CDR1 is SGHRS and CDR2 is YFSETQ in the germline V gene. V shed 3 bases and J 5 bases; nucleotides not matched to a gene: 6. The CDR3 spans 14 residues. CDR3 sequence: CASSSSGGSETQYF. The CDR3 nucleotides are TGCGCCAGCAGCTCTTCAGGGGGCAGTGAGACCCAGTACTTC.

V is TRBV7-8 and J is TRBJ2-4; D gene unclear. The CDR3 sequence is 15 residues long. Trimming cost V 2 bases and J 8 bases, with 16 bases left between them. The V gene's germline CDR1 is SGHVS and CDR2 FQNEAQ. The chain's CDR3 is CASSLSTASWDIQYF. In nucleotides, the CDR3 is TGTGCCAGCAGCTTAAGTACCGCAAGTTGGGACATTCAGTACTTC.

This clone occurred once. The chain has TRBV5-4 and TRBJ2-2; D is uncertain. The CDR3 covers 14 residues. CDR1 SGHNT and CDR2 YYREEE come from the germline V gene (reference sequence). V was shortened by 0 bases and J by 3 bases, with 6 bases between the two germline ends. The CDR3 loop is CASSLDQYTGELFF. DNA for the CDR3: TGTGCCAGCAGCTTGGATCAGTACACCGGGGAGCTGTTTTTT.

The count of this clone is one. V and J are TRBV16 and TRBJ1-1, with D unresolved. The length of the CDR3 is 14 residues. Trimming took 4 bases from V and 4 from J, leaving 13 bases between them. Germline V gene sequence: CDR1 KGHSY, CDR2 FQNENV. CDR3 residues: CASSPKWAFTEAFF. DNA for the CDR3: TGTGCCAGCAGCCCAAAATGGGCCTTCACTGAAGCTTTCTTT.

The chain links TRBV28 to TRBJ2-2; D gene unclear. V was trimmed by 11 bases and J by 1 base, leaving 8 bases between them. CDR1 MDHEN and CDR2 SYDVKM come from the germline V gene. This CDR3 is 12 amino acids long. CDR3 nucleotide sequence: TGTGCCGGCCGCCTGAACACCGGGGAGCTGTTTTTT. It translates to CAGRLNTGELFF.

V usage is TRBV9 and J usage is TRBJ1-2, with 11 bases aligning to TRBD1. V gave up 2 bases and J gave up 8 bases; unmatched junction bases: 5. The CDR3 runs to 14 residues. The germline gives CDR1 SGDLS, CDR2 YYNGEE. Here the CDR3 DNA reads TGTGCCAGCAGCGTCGGACAGGGGGCTCGAGGCTACACCTTC. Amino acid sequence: CASSVGQGARGYTF.